The table lists the clone carrying this TCR beta chain with a few counts. The data belong to a study of patients and donors after allogeneic stem cell transplantation. Trimming cost V 1 base and J 4 bases, with 11 bases left between them. Looked up from germline, CDR1 is KGHSH and CDR2 is LQKENI. This CDR3 has 15 residues. TCRdb reprocessed the RT-PCR reads with MiXCR, giving one entry per CDR3 protein. The sample lists 150,000 to 200,000 distinct CDR3 sequences; around two fifths were seen once. The specimen was blood, either unsorted or a sorted T cell fraction (not recorded which). The chain joins TRBV18 to TRBJ1-5; D gene unclear. The clonotype originates from a human donor who was either an allogeneic HSCT recipient or a stem cell or donor lymphocyte infusion donor (not recorded which). It is not recorded whose cells these are; they may come from a transplant donor. The CDR3 region has the DNA TGTGCCAGCTCACCACAGCCAATGTTAAATCAGCCCCAGCATTTT. Translated: CASSPQPMLNQPQHF.